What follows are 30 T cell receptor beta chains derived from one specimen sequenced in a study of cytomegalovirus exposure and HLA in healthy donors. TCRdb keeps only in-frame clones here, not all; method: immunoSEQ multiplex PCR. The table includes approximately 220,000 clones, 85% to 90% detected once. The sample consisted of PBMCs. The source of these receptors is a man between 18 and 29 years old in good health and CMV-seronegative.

In DNA, the CDR3 is TGTGCCAGCAGCTTGGTCGAAAGCGGTCCCTACAATGAGCAGTTCTTC. It yields the protein CASSLVESGPYNEQFF. The V gene is TRBV5-6, the J gene TRBJ2-1; weak D call: TRBD2 (5 bases). Germline V gene sequence: CDR1 SGHDT, CDR2 YYEEEE. The CDR3 consists of 16 residues. V was cut by 0 bases and J by 2 bases, with 12 bases left in between. Looking up the rest from reference TRBV5-6 and TRBJ2-1 gives the full variable domain: DAGVTQSPTHLIKTRGQQVTLRCSPKSGHDTVSWYQQALGQGPQFIFQYYEEEERQRGNFPDRFSGHQFPNYSSELNVNALLLGDSALYLCASSLVESGPYNEQFFGPGTRLTVL.

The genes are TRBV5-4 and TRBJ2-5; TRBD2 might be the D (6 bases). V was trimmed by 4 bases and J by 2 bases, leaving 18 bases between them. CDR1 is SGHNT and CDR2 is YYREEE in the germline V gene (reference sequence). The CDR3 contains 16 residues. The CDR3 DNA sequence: TGTGCCAGCAGCCGGACCGGGACTGAGACACAAGAGACCCAGTACTTC. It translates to CASSRTGTETQETQYF.

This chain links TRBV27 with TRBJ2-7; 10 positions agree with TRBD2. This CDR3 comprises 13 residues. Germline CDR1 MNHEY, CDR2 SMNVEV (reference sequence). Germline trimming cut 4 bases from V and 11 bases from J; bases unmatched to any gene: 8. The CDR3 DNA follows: TGTGCCAGCAGTTGGAATAGCGGGAGGAATGAGTACTTC. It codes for CASSWNSGRNEYF.

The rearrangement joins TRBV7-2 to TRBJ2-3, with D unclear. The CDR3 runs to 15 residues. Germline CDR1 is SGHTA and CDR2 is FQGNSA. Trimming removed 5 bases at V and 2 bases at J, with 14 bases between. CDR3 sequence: CASSPMTGNTDTQYF. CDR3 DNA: TGTGCCAGCAGCCCGATGACTGGCAACACAGATACGCAGTATTTT.

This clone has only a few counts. The CDR3 is CASSPVKQYF. CDR3 bases: TGTGCCAGCAGCCCCGTTAAGCAGTACTTC. J is TRBJ2-7 and V is TRBV21-1; the table assigns TRBD2, which was not confirmed against the DNA. TRBV21-1 is a pseudogene. The CDR3 length is 10 residues.

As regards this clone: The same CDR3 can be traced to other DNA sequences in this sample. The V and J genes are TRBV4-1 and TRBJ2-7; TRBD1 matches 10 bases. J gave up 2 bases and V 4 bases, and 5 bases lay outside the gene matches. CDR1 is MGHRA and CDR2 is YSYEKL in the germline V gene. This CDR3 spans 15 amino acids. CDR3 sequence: CASSLSGTGAYEQYF. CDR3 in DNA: TGCGCCAGCAGCCTGTCCGGGACAGGGGCCTACGAGCAGTACTTC.

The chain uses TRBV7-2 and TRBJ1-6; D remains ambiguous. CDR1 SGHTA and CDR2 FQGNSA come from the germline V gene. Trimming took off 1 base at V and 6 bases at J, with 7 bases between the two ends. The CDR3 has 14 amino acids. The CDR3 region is CASSLGGSNSPLHF. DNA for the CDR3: TGTGCCAGCAGCTTAGGCGGCAGTAATTCACCCCTCCACTTT.

Written as DNA, the CDR3 is TGCGCCAGCAGCCAAGGGGCAGGGCCCTACGAGCAGTACTTC. Amino acids: CASSQGAGPYEQYF. The rearrangement joins TRBV4-3 to TRBJ2-7, with D possibly matching TRBD1 (5 bases). CDR3 length: 14 residues. V lost 1 base and J 2 bases, leaving 9 bases between the germline ends. Germline assignment: CDR1 LGHNA and CDR2 YSLEER.

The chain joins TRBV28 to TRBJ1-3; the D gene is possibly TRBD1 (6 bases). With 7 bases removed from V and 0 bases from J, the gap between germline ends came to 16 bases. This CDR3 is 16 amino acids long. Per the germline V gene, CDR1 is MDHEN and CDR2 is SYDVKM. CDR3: CASTLTGGLSGNTIYF. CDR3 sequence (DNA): TGTGCCAGCACCCTCACGGGGGGCCTCTCTGGAAACACCATATATTTT.

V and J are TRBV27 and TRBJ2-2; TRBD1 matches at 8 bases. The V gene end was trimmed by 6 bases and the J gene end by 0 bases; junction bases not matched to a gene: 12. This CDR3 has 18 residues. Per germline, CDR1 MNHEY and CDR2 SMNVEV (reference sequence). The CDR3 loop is CASRRRTGRLPNTGELFF. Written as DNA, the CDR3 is TGTGCCAGCAGACGCCGGACAGGGAGGCTCCCGAACACCGGGGAGCTGTTTTTT.

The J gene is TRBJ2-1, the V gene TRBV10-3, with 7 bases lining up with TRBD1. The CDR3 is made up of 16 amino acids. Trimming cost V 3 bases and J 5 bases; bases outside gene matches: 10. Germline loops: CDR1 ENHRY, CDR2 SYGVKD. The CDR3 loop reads CAISDPPGQNHNEQFF. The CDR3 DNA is TGTGCCATCAGTGACCCTCCGGGACAGAACCACAATGAGCAGTTCTTC.

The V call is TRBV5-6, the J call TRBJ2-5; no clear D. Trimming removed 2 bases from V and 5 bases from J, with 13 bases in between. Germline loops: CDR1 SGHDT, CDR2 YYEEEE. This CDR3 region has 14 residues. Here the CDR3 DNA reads TGTGCCAGCAGCTTATATAGTGCGGTTGAGACCCAGTACTTC. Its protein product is CASSLYSAVETQYF.

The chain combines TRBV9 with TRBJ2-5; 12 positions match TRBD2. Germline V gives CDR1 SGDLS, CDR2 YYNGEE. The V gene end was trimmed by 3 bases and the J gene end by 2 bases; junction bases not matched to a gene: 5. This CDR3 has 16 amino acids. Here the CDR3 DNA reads TGTGCCAGCAGCGGGGGACTAGCGGGCTGGCAAGAGACCCAGTACTTC. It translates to CASSGGLAGWQETQYF.

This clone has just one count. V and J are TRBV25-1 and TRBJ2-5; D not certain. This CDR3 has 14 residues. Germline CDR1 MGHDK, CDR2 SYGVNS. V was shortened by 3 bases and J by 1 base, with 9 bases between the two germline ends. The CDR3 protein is CASSDRWSQETQYF. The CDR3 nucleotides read TGTGCCAGCAGTGACCGGTGGTCCCAAGAGACCCAGTACTTC. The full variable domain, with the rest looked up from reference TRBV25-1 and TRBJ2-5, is EADIYQTPRYLVIGTGKKITLECSQTMGHDKMYWYQQDPGMELHLIHYSYGVNSTEKGDLSSESTVSRIRTEHFPLTLESARPSHTSQYLCASSDRWSQETQYFGPGTRLLVL.

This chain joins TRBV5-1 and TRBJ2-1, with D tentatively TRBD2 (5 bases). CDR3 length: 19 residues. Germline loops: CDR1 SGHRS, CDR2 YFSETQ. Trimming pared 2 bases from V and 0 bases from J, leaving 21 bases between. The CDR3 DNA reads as TGCGCCAGCAGCTTCCCATTGAGGTTTTCGGGGAGCTCCTACAATGAGCAGTTCTTC. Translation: CASSFPLRFSGSSYNEQFF.

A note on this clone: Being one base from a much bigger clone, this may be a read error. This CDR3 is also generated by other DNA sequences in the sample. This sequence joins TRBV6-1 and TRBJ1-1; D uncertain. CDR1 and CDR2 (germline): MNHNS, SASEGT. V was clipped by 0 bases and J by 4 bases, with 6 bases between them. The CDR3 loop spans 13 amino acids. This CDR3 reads CASSEAGGTEAFF. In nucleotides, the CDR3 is TGTGCCAGCAGTGAAGCAGGAGGCACTGAAGCTTTCTTT.

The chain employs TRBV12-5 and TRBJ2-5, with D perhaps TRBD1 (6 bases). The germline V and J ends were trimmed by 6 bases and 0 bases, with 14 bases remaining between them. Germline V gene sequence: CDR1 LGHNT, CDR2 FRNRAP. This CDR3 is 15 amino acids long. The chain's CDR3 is CASGHPRGNQETQYF. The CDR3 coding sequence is TGTGCTAGTGGCCATCCCAGGGGAAACCAAGAGACCCAGTACTTC.

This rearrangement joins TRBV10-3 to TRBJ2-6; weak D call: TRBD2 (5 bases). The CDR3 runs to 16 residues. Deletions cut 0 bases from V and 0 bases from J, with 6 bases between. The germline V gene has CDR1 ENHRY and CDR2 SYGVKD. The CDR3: CAISESRASGANVLTF. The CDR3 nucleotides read TGTGCCATCAGTGAGTCGAGGGCCTCTGGGGCCAACGTCCTGACTTTC.

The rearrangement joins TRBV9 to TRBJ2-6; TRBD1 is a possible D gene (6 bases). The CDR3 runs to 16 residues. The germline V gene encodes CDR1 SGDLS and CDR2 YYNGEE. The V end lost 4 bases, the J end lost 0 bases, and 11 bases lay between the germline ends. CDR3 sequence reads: CASSPDRSSGANVLTF. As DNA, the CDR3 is TGTGCCAGCAGCCCCGACAGGTCCTCTGGGGCCAACGTCCTGACTTTC.

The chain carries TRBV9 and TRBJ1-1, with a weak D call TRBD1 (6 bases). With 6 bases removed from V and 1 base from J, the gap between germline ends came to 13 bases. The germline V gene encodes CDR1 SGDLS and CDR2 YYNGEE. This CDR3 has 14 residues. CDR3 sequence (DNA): TGTGCCAGCACCAAGGGACAACGGAACACTGAAGCTTTCTTT. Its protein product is CASTKGQRNTEAFF.

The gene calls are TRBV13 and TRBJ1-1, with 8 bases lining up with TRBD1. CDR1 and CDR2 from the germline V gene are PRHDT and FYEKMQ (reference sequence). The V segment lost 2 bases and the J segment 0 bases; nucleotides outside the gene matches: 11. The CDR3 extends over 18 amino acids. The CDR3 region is CASSLLGRTGMMNTEAFF. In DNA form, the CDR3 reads TGTGCCAGCAGCTTATTAGGGCGGACAGGGATGATGAACACTGAAGCTTTCTTT.

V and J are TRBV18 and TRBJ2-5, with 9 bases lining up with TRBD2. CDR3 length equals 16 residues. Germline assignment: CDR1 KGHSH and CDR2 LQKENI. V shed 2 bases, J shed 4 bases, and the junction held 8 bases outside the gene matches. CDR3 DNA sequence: TGTGCCAGCTCACCATCAACGGGACTAGCTTCAGAGACCCAGTACTTC. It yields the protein CASSPSTGLASETQYF.

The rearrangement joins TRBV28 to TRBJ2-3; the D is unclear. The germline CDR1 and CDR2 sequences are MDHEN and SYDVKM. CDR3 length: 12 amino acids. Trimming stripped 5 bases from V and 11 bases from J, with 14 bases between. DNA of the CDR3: TGTGCCAGCAGTCGGCTCCAGCGCTTGCAGTATTTT. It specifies CASSRLQRLQYF.

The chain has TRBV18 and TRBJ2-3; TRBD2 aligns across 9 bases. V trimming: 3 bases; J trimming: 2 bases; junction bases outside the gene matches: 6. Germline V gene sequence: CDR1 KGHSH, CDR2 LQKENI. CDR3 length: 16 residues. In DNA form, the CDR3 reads TGTGCCAGCTCACCGTCGCTAGCGGGATCCACAGATACGCAGTATTTT. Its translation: CASSPSLAGSTDTQYF.

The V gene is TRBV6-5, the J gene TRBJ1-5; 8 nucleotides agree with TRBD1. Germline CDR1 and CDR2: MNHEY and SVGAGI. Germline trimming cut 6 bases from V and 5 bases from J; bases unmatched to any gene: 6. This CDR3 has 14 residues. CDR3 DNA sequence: TGTGCCAGCAGCCGCGCAGGGGGCTATCAGCCCCAGCATTTT. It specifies CASSRAGGYQPQHF.

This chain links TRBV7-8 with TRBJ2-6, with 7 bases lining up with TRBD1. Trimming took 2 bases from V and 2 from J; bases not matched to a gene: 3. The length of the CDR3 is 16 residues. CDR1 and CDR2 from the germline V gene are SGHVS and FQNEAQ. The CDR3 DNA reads TGTGCCAGCAGCTTACCCGACAGGGCTGGGGCCAACGTCCTGACTTTC. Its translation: CASSLPDRAGANVLTF.

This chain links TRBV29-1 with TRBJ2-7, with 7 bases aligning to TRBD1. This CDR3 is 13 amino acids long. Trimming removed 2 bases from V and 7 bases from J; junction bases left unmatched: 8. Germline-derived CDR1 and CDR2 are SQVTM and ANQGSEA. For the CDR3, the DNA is TGCAGCGTTGAAAAGGGGGCAGGACAAGAGCAGTACTTC. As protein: CSVEKGAGQEQYF.

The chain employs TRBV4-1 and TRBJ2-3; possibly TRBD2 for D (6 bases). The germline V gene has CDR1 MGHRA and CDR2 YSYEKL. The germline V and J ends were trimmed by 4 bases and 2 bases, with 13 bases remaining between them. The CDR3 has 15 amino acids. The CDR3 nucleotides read TGCGCCAGCAGCCCCCAATCGGGGGACACAGATACGCAGTATTTT. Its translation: CASSPQSGDTDTQYF.

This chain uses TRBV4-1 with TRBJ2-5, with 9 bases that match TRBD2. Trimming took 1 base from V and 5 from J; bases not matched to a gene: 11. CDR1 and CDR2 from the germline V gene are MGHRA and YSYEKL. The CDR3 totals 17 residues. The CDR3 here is CASSQGPGGGVLETQYF. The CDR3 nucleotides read TGCGCCAGCAGCCAAGGCCCGGGCGGGGGGGTTCTGGAGACCCAGTACTTC.

The CDR3 here is CASSLAVGPYEQYF. In DNA, the CDR3 is TGTGCCAGCAGCTTAGCCGTGGGGCCCTACGAGCAGTACTTC. V is TRBV7-8 and J is TRBJ2-7, with TRBD1 as a possible D gene (5 bases). From germline, CDR1 is SGHVS and CDR2 FQNEAQ. The ends were cut back, 0 bases at V and 2 bases at J, with 8 bases in the middle. The CDR3 consists of 14 residues.